These T cell receptor beta chains were read from a single sample in a study of blood T cell repertoires in COVID-19. TCRdb's copy holds only in-frame clones and misses some; the assay was immunoSEQ multiplex PCR. The profile shows 100,000 or so clones, approximately 83% of them singletons. The sample taken for sequencing was peripheral blood. Receptors originate from a man aged 50-60 years with acute or convalescent COVID-19. Each CDR3 is given with its conserved first and last residue. The order of the fields is J gene, D gene, clone size, CDR3 length, V gene, CDR3 protein, CDR3 DNA. D genes are given only for firm matches. Rows may omit the clone size; those that give it use once, few, many or a size class.

J: TRBJ2-1; D: .; size: .; length: 15; V: TRBV27; CDR3: CASPPRGNLNNEQFF; DNA: TGTGCCAGCCCTCCAAGGGGGAACCTTAACAATGAGCAGTTCTTC
J: TRBJ2-2; D: TRBD2; size: .; length: 16; V: TRBV9; CDR3: CASSARLASNTGELFF; DNA: TGTGCCAGCAGCGCTCGACTAGCCTCGAACACCGGGGAGCTGTTTTTT
J: TRBJ2-5; D: .; size: .; length: 13; V: TRBV19; CDR3: CASSPRLLETQYF; DNA: TGTGCCAGTAGCCCCAGGCTATTGGAGACCCAGTACTTC
J: TRBJ2-4; D: TRBD1; size: .; length: 15; V: TRBV7-9; CDR3: CASSQDRAIVNIQYF; DNA: TGTGCCAGCAGCCAAGACAGGGCTATTGTCAACATTCAGTACTTC
J: TRBJ2-7; D: TRBD1; size: .; length: 15; V: TRBV19; CDR3: CASLPRQGAAYEQYF; DNA: TGTGCCAGTCTACCTCGACAGGGCGCGGCCTACGAGCAGTACTTC
J: TRBJ2-7; D: TRBD2; size: .; length: 15; V: TRBV6-5; CDR3: CASSLAGGLGYEQYF; DNA: TGTGCCAGCAGTTTAGCGGGAGGGCTTGGATACGAGCAGTACTTC
J: TRBJ2-7; D: .; size: .; length: 15; V: TRBV19; CDR3: CASSMWASEPYEQYF; DNA: TGTGCCAGTAGTATGTGGGCTAGCGAGCCCTACGAGCAGTACTTC
J: TRBJ2-3; D: TRBD1; size: few; length: 14; V: TRBV5-1; CDR3: CASSTGQGGDTQYF; DNA: TGCGCCAGCAGCACGGGACAGGGGGGAGATACGCAGTATTTT
J: TRBJ2-7; D: TRBD1; size: .; length: 14; V: TRBV28; CDR3: CASTEGQGDNEQYF; DNA: TGTGCCAGCACCGAGGGACAGGGTGATAACGAGCAGTACTTC
J: TRBJ1-3; D: TRBD1; size: .; length: 16; V: TRBV5-6; CDR3: CASSFGTGTSGNTIYF; DNA: TGTGCCAGCAGCTTTGGGACAGGGACCTCTGGAAACACCATATATTTT
J: TRBJ2-2; D: TRBD1; size: .; length: 16; V: TRBV9; CDR3: CASSPRTGGMAGELFF; DNA: TGTGCCAGCAGCCCTCGGACAGGGGGTATGGCCGGGGAGCTGTTTTTT
J: TRBJ2-1; D: .; size: .; length: 13; V: TRBV18; CDR3: CASSQGQNNEQFF; DNA: TGTGCCAGCTCACAAGGACAGAACAATGAGCAGTTCTTC
J: TRBJ2-2; D: TRBD1; size: .; length: 15; V: TRBV11-1; CDR3: CASSPRWDRSGELFF; DNA: TGTGCCAGCAGCCCCCGTTGGGACAGATCTGGGGAGCTGTTTTTT
J: TRBJ2-6; D: .; size: .; length: 17; V: TRBV5-1; CDR3: CASSLVGRVSGANVLTF; DNA: TGCGCCAGCAGCTTGGTGGGCCGAGTCTCTGGGGCCAACGTCCTGACTTTC
J: TRBJ2-2; D: TRBD2; size: .; length: 16; V: TRBV9; CDR3: CASSVGLAGGDGELFF; DNA: TGTGCCAGCAGCGTCGGACTAGCGGGAGGTGACGGGGAGCTGTTTTTT
J: TRBJ2-5; D: TRBD2; size: .; length: 16; V: TRBV4-1; CDR3: CASSQVPGGLQETQYF; DNA: TGCGCCAGCAGCCAAGTCCCGGGGGGACTCCAAGAGACCCAGTACTTC
J: TRBJ1-4; D: .; size: .; length: 15; V: TRBV10-2; CDR3: CATGEGPATNEKLFF; DNA: TGCGCCACCGGGGAGGGGCCAGCAACTAATGAAAAACTGTTTTTT
J: TRBJ2-3; D: .; size: .; length: 11; V: TRBV5-4; CDR3: CASSSGGPLYF; DNA: TGTGCCAGCAGCTCGGGGGGCCCCCTGTATTTT